The clone carrying this T cell receptor (beta chain) is large. Produced via immunoSEQ multiplex PCR; TCRdb's table is partial and in-frame only. The data show approximately 7,000 clones, approximately 71% seen once. This sample stems from a study of OX40 agonist ivuxolimab in advanced cancers. This CDR3 is 11 amino acids long. Germline loops: CDR1 LGHNA, CDR2 YNFKEQ. V was cut by 1 base and J by 9 bases, with 4 bases left in between. The sequenced sample was CD4+ or CD8+ T cells sorted from blood, obtained in a trial of the OX40 agonist ivuxolimab. The gene calls are TRBV4-2 and TRBJ2-1, with no clear D. The TCR was taken from an adult with an advanced solid tumor such as melanoma, head and neck, liver or kidney cancer. The CDR3 nucleotides read TGTGCCAGCAGCCAAGTGGGTGAGCAGTTCTTC. Translating gives CASSQVGEQFF.